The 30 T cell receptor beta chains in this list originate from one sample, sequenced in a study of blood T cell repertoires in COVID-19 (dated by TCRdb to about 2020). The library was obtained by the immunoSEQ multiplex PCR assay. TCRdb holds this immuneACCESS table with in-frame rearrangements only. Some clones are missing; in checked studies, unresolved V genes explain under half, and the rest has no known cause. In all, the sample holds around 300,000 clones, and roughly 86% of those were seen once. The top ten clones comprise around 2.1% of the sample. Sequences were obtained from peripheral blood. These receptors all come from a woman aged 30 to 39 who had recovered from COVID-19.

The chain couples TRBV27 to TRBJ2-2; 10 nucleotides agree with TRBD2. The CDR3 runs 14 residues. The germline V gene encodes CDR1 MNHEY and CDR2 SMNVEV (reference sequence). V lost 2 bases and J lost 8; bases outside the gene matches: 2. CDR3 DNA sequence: TGTGCCAGCAGTTTACGACTAGCGGGTGGGGAGCTGTTTTTT. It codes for CASSLRLAGGELFF.

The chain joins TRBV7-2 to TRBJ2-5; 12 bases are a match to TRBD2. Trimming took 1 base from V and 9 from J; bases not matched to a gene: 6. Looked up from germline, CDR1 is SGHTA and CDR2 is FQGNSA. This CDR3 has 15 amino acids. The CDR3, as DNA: TGTGCCAGCAGCTTAGGGCTAGCGGGAGGGGGGGCCCAGTACTTC. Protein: CASSLGLAGGGAQYF.

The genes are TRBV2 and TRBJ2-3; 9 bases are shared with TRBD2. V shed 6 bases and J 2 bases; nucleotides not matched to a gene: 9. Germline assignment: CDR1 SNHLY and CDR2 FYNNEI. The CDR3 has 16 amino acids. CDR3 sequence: CASRAPLAGITDTQYF. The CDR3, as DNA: TGTGCCAGCAGGGCCCCCCTAGCGGGGATCACAGATACGCAGTATTTT. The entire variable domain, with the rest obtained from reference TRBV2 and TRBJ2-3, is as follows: EPEVTQTPSHQVTQMGQEVILRCVPISNHLYFYWYRQILGQKVEFLVSFYNNEISEKSEIFDDQFSVERPDGSNFTLKIRSTKLEDSAMYFCASRAPLAGITDTQYFGPGTRLTVL.

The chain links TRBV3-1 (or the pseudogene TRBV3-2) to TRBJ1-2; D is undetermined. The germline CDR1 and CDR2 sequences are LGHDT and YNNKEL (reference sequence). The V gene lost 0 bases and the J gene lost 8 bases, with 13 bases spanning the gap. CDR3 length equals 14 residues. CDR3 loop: CASSQDSLGVGYTF. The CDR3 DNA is TGTGCCAGCAGCCAAGACAGTCTGGGAGTAGGCTACACCTTC.

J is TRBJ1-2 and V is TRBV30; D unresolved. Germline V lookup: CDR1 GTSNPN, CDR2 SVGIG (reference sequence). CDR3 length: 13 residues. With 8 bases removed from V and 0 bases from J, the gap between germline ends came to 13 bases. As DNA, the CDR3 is TGTGCCCTGGGGAGGCTAGCTAACTATGGCTACACCTTC. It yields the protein CALGRLANYGYTF.

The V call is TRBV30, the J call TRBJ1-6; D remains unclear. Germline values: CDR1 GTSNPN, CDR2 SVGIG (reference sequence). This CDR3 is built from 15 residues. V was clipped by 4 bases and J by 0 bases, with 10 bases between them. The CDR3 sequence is CAWIPRSSYNSPLHF. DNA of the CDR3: TGTGCCTGGATCCCACGGAGCTCCTATAATTCACCCCTCCACTTT.

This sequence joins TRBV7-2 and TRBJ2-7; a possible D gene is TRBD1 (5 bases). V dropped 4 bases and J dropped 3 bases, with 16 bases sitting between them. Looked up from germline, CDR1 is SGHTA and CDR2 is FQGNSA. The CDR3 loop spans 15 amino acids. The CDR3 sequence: CASSSVPGAYYEQYF. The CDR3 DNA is TGTGCCAGCAGCTCAGTTCCTGGGGCCTACTACGAGCAGTACTTC.

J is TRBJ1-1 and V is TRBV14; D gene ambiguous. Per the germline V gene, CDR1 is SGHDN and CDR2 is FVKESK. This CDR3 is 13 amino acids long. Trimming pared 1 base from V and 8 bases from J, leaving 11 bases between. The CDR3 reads CASSQGGGLEAFF. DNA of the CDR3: TGTGCCAGCAGCCAAGGTGGAGGGCTGGAAGCTTTCTTT.

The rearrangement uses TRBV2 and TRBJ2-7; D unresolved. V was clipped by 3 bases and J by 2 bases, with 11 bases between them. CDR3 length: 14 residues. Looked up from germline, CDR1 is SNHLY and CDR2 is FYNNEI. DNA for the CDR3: TGTGCCAGCAGTGAGGAAGACGGAGCCTACGAGCAGTACTTC. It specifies CASSEEDGAYEQYF.

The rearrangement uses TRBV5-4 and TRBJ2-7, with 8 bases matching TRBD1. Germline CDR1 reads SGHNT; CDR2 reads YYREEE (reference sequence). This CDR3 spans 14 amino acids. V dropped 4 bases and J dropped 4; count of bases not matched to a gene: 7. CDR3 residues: CASSITGGRYEQYF. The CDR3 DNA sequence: TGTGCCAGCAGCATCACAGGGGGAAGGTACGAGCAGTACTTC.

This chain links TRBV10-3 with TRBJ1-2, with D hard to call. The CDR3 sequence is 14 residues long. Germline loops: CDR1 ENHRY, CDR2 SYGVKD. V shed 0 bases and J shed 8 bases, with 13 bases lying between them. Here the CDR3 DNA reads TGTGCCATCAGTGAGTCGTGGGAGCTTGGAGGCTACACCTTC. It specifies CAISESWELGGYTF.

CDR3 region: CAISGGGPSGNTIYF. The DNA for the CDR3 is TGTGCCATCAGTGGGGGGGGCCCGTCCGGAAACACCATATATTTT. The rearrangement uses TRBV10-3 and TRBJ1-3; D may be TRBD1 (6 bases). This CDR3 has 15 amino acids. CDR1 and CDR2 (germline): ENHRY, SYGVKD. V was clipped by 4 bases and J by 4 bases, with 14 bases between them.

CDR3 loop: CASRSSGAAEQFF. The DNA of the CDR3 is TGTGCCAGCAGGAGCAGCGGGGCGGCCGAGCAGTTCTTC. This chain connects TRBV11-3 to TRBJ2-1; the match to TRBD2 covers 7 bases. CDR1 and CDR2 from the germline V gene are SGHNT and YENEEA. There are 13 residues in the CDR3. V gave up 6 bases and J gave up 10 bases; unmatched junction bases: 9.

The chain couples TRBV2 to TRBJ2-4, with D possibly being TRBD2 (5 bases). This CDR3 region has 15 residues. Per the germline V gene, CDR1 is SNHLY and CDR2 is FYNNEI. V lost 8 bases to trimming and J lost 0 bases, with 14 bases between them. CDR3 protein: CASAFGSRAKNIQYF. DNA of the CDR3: TGTGCCAGCGCCTTTGGGAGTCGAGCCAAAAACATTCAGTACTTC.

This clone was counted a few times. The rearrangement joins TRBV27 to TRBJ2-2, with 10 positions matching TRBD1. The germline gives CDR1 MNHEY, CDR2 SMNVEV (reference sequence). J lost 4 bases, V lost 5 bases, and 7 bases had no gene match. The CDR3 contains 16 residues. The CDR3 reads CASSPRTGGFTGELFF. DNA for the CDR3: TGTGCCAGCAGTCCCCGGACAGGGGGTTTCACCGGGGAGCTGTTTTTT.

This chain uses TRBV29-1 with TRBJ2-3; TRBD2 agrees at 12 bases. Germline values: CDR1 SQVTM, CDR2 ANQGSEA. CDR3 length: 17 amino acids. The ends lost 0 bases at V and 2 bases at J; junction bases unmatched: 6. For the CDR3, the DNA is TGCAGCGTTGAAGATGGAACTAGCGGGGGGATCACAGATACGCAGTATTTT. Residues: CSVEDGTSGGITDTQYF.

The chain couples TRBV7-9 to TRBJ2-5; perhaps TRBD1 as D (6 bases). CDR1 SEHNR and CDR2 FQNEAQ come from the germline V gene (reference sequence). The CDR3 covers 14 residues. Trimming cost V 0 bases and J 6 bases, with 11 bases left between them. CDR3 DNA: TGTGCCAGCAGCTTAGCTTCTGGACAGCAGACCCAGTACTTC. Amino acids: CASSLASGQQTQYF. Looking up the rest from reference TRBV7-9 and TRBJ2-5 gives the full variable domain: DTGVSQNPRHKITKRGQNVTFRCDPISEHNRLYWYRQTLGQGPEFLTYFQNEAQLEKSRLLSDRFSAERPKGSFSTLEIQRTEQGDSAMYLCASSLASGQQTQYFGPGTRLLVL.

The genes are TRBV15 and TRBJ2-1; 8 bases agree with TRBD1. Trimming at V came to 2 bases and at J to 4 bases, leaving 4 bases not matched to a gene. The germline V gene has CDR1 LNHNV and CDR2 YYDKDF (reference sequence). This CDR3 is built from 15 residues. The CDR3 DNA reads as TGTGCCACCAGCAGAACCGGGACAGGTTACAATGAGCAGTTCTTC. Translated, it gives CATSRTGTGYNEQFF.

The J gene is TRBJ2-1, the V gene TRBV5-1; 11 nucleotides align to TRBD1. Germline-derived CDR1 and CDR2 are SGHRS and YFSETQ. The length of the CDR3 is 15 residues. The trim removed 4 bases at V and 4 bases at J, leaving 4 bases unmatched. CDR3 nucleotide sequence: TGCGCCAGCAGCGCCGGACAGGGGGCGTACAATGAGCAGTTCTTC. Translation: CASSAGQGAYNEQFF.

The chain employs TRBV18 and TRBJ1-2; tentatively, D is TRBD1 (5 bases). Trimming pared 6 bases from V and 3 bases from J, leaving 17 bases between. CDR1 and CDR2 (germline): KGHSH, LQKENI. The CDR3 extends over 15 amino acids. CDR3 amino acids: CASSVAGKVDYGYTF. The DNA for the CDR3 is TGTGCCAGCTCGGTGGCAGGGAAGGTTGACTATGGCTACACCTTC. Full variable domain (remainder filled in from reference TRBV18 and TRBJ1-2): NAGVMQNPRHLVRRRGQEARLRCSPMKGHSHVYWYRQLPEEGLKFMVYLQKENIIDESGMPKERFSAEFPKEGPSILRIQQVVRGDSAAYFCASSVAGKVDYGYTFGSGTRLTVV.

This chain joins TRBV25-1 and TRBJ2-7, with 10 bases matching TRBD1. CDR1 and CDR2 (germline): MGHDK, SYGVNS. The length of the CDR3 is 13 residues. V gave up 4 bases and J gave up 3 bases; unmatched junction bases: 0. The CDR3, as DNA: TGTGCCAGCAGTGGGGACAGGGGCTACGAGCAGTACTTC. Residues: CASSGDRGYEQYF.

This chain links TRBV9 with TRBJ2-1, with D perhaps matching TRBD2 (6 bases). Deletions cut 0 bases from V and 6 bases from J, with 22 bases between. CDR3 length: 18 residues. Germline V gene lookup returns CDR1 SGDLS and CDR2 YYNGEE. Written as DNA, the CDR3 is TGTGCCAGCAGCGTAGGAGCTAGCGAACCCTCTAAGTTCAATGAGCAGTTCTTC. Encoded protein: CASSVGASEPSKFNEQFF.

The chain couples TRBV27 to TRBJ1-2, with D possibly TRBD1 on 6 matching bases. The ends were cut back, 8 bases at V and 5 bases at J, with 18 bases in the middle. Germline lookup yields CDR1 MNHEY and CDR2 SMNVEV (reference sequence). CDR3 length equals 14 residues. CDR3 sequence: CASGGAGGRYGYTF. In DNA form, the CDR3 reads TGTGCCAGCGGAGGAGCGGGGGGCAGGTATGGCTACACCTTC.

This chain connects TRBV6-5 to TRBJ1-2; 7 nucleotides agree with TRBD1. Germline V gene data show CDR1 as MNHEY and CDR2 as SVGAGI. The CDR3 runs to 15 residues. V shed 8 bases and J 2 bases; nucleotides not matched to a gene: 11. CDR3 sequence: CASRIRGRGNYGYTF. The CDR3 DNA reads TGTGCCAGCCGGATTCGGGGCAGGGGGAACTATGGCTACACCTTC.

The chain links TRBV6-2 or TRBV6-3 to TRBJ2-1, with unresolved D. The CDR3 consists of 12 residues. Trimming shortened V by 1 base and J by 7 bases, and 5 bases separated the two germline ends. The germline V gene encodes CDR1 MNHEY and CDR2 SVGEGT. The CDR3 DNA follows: TGTGCCAGCAGTTACTTCCAGAATGAGCAGTTCTTC. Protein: CASSYFQNEQFF.

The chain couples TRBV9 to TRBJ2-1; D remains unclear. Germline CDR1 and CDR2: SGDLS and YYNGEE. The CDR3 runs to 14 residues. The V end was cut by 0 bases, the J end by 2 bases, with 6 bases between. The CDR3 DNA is TGTGCCAGCAGCGTAGCAGATACCTACAATGAGCAGTTCTTC. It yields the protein CASSVADTYNEQFF.

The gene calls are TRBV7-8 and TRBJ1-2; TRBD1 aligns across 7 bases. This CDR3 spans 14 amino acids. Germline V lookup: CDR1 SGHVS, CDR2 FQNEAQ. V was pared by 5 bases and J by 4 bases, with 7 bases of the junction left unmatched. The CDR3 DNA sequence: TGTGCCAGCAGCCAACAGGGGTCTACCTATGGCTACACCTTC. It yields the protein CASSQQGSTYGYTF.

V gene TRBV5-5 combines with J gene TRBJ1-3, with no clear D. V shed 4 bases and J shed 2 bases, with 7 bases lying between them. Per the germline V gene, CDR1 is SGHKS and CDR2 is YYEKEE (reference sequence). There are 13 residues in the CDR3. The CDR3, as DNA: TGTGCCAGCAGCGAGACTCCTGGAAACACCATATATTTT. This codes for CASSETPGNTIYF.

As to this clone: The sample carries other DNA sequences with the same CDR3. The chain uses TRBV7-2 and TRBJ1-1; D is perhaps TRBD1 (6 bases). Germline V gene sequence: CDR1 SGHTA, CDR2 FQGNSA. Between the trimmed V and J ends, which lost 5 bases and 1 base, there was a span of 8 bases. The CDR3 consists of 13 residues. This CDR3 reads CASSRQENTEAFF. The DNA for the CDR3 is TGTGCCAGCAGCCGACAGGAGAACACTGAAGCTTTCTTT.

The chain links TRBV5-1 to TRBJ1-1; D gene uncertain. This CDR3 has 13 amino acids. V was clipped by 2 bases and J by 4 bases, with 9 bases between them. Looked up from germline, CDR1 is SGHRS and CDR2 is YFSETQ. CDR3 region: CASSFTSGTEAFF. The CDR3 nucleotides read TGCGCCAGCAGCTTTACATCAGGCACTGAAGCTTTCTTT. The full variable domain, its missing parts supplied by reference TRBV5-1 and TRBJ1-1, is KAGVTQTPRYLIKTRGQQVTLSCSPISGHRSVSWYQQTPGQGLQFLFEYFSETQRNKGNFPGRFSGRQFSNSRSEMNVSTLELGDSALYLCASSFTSGTEAFFGQGTRLTVV.